The entry below describes one T cell receptor (beta chain). The target of this receptor is not known. The CDR3 end lies 3 residues beyond the end of the read and is filled in from the germline J gene. This sample is part of a study of T cells in women clearing cervical HPV infection (dated by TCRdb to 2016 to 2018). Regarding the complete study: The cases were 20 to 30 women with histologically confirmed HPV16-related CIN3 or worse, and 2 of those women had invasive cancers. The 25 controls were women who cleared a single incident HPV16 infection within 12 months without developing precancer or cancer. Case blood was taken at the visit when the lesion was first identified, whereas control blood was taken when infection was no longer detected. Among cases, blood sampling occurred a median of about 160 days after lesion detection, with an interquartile range of roughly 85 to 210 days. Since only a few of the women had HLA typing available, the possibility that HLA type was acting as a confounder could not be ruled out. The exploratory proof-of-principle case-control study was nested within the Guanacaste HPV Natural History Study in Costa Rica and compared TCR repertoires across cervical HPV16 outcomes. Cases and controls were matched on year of sample collection and on age within five years. Median age was about 32 years in cases versus roughly 37 in controls, and baseline characteristics did not differ significantly. The parent cohort enrolled roughly 10,000 women aged 18 or older in Guanacaste, Costa Rica, during about 1992 to 1995 and followed them for 7 to 8 years. Quality controls consisted of five blinded duplicates per group, for a total of about 60 samples made up of about 50 participants and roughly ten replicates.

Every participant had a single incident cervical HPV16 infection, and women with prevalent HPV16 infections were excluded. Cervical HPV DNA was detected with MY09/MY11 PCR, and genotyping was done by dot-blot hybridization. Around 15 mL of heparinized blood was centrifuged, after which the buffy coat was aliquoted, frozen at -30 degrees C, and then stored at -80 degrees C. Genomic DNA was extracted from buffy coat specimens using QIAGEN kits. TCR beta CDR3 regions were amplified by multiplex PCR using the immunoSEQ assay from an average of roughly 1,100 ng genomic DNA per sample. To correct primer bias, the assay used a complete synthetic TCR repertoire to set an amplification baseline. The amplicons were sequenced on the Illumina platform. Per the authors' processing: Sequences were error-corrected by clustering with frequency ratios and a modified nearest-neighbor algorithm, then analyzed in the immunoSEQ Analyzer with IMGT gene definitions. At each rarefaction depth, TCR richness and evenness were averaged across 20 rarefaction repeats, and any sample with fewer sequences than the depth was left out. V, D and J gene relative abundances were compared between groups with Wilcoxon rank sum tests, applying FDR correction. For the blinded duplicates, the intraclass correlation was about 96% for TCR richness and averaged 76.4% across roughly 65 gene segments. TCRdb re-hosts the immuneACCESS table, in-frame sequences only. Its copies lack some clones; in the studies checked, an unresolved V gene accounts for under half of them, and the cause for the rest is not known. The DNA gave D and trimming, while V, J and clone size come from that table. Per the sample table, the count is under 50,000 clones. The ten most abundant clones make up roughly 6% of the sample.

Findings and caveats that apply to the study as a whole: CIN3+ cases had significantly higher TCR repertoire richness than controls across sequencing depths, but evenness did not differ between the groups. Because T-cell numbers per sample were unknown, differences in richness could reflect varying T-cell content rather than repertoire biology. The cross-sectional design could not show whether associations preceded infection or resulted from it; effector/memory subsets and HPV-specific T cells were not isolated. Cases had lower TRBV6-7 relative abundance than controls (about 0.1% versus 0.15%; Bonferroni P = 0.0008). Cases were distinguished from controls with an estimated AUC of about 0.78 by random forest classifiers combining richness and V gene abundances.

Reading the germline V gene gives CDR1 SNHLY and CDR2 FYNNEI. Germline trimming: 5 bases from V, 6 bases from J; junction bases outside gene matches: 5. The CDR3, cysteine through phenylalanine, is 13 amino acids long. Shown are 30 bases from within the CDR3, in frame from base 1. This TCR was sampled from a woman between 18 and 69 years old with a cervical HPV16 infection that either progressed to CIN3+ or cleared (not recorded which). This sequence uses TRBV2 and TRBJ1-1, with 8 bases in between that match TRBD1. The material sequenced was blood buffy coat. The CDR3 DNA, read in part, is TGTGCCAGCAGTTGGGACAGGATAGCTGAA. This gives the protein CASSWDRIAE. The whole CDR3 region reads CASSWDRIAEAFF.